The 17 T cell receptor beta chains below were found in one sample sequenced in a study of human T cells and chemical hapten exposure (dated by TCRdb to about 2021). The library was prepared using RACE. TCRdb names NextSeq 500 as the instrument used. Through fastp at Q25 and MiXCR, TCRdb rebuilt clones from the public reads, retaining in-frame beta chains. Rows are combined by CDR3 protein, so each entry shows the most common genes and DNA. The sample records 80,000 to 95,000 distinct CDR3 sequences, 11% of which are singletons. The ten largest clones add up to roughly 2% of the sample. The time point label corresponds to: patch test 2, 6 weeks after DPC sensitization. The treatment or condition label, read with the paper, signifies: therapeutic diphenylcyclopropenone sensitization with weekly scalp DPC. Sequencing was performed on whole blood, taken in connection with sensitization to the hapten diphenylcyclopropenone (DPC). These receptor sequences come from a middle-aged man with alopecia areata. Some clones in this sample may be carry-over from other donors' samples.

This chain connects TRBV6-2 or TRBV6-3 to TRBJ2-3; the D is unclear. V gave up 4 bases and J gave up 8 bases, with 7 bases separating them. The germline CDR1 and CDR2 sequences are MNHEY and SVGEGT. The CDR3 length is 11 residues. The CDR3 spells CASSSSSTQYF. CDR3 DNA: TGTGCCAGCAGTTCAAGCTCTACGCAGTATTTT.

This clonotype was seen a handful of times. The rearrangement links TRBV7-9 to TRBJ2-7; D may be TRBD1 (6 bases). CDR1 is SEHNR and CDR2 is FQNEAQ in the germline V gene (reference sequence). The CDR3 consists of 12 residues. The CDR3 sequence is CASSPETGTTLV. The CDR3 DNA reads as TGTGCCAGCAGCCCCGAAACGGGGACAACCCTCGTC.

This clonotype has only a few counts. V gene TRBV29-1 combines with J gene TRBJ2-5; D unclear. The ends were cut back, 6 bases at V and 5 bases at J, with 13 bases in the middle. The germline V gene encodes CDR1 SQVTM and CDR2 ANQGSEA. The CDR3 covers 12 residues. In DNA, the CDR3 is TGCAGCGTCCGCAGAATCCAGGAGACCCAGTACTTC. It specifies CSVRRIQETQYF.

In this sample, this clonotype turned up a few times. At one boundary the junction diverges from the germline segment, which might be a read error. This chain connects TRBV7-9 to TRBJ2-1; TRBD2 aligns across 13 bases. The CDR3 runs 20 residues. Germline assignment: CDR1 SEHNR and CDR2 FQNEAQ (reference sequence). The CDR3 coding sequence is TGTGCCAGCAGCCCGCCCCCAGGACTAGCGGGAGTATCCTTTGACAATGGGCAGTTCTTC. Protein: CASSPPPGLAGVSFDNGQFF.

The genes are TRBV7-2 and TRBJ2-5; tentatively, D is TRBD1 (5 bases). Germline V gene data show CDR1 as SGHTA and CDR2 as FQGNSA. CDR3 length: 13 residues. V lost 6 bases to trimming and J lost 2 bases, with 10 bases between them. CDR3 loop: CASRTGIQETQYF. The CDR3 DNA follows: TGTGCCAGCAGAACAGGTATTCAAGAGACCCAGTACTTC.

This chain joins TRBV7-9 and TRBJ2-1; 10 bases are shared with TRBD2. CDR1 is SEHNR and CDR2 is FQNEAQ in the germline V gene (reference sequence). CDR3 size: 15 residues. Trimming took 6 bases from V and 4 from J; bases not matched to a gene: 6. CDR3 nucleotides: TGTGCCAGCAGTACTAGCGGGGCCTATTACAATGAGCAGTTCTTC. Translating it yields CASSTSGAYYNEQFF.

This clonotype was seen only a few times. An end of the junction differs from the germline gene, which may be a read error. The rearrangement uses TRBV7-2 and TRBJ2-3, with 8 bases that match TRBD2. The CDR3 loop spans 16 amino acids. From germline, CDR1 is SGHTA and CDR2 FQGNSA. CDR3 in DNA: TGTGCCAGCATCTTAGGGACTAGTAGGTTCTCAGATACGCAGTATTTT. Translating it yields CASILGTSRFSDTQYF.

A few counts support this clonotype. The chain links TRBV6-2 or TRBV6-3 to TRBJ2-2; D unresolved. The germline V gene encodes CDR1 MNHEY and CDR2 SVGEGT. The CDR3 has 14 amino acids. V lost 1 base to trimming and J lost 7 bases, with 10 bases between them. The CDR3 sequence: CASSYLGSSGELFF. DNA of the CDR3: TGTGCCAGCAGTTACTTAGGGTCGAGCGGGGAGCTGTTTTTT.

There are many counts of this clonotype. This chain links TRBV7-9 with TRBJ2-3; TRBD2 agrees at 11 bases. Losses at the gene ends were 8 bases for V and 3 bases for J; bases not matched to a gene: 10. CDR3 size: 16 residues. The germline V gene encodes CDR1 SEHNR and CDR2 FQNEAQ (reference sequence). The CDR3 DNA is TGTGCCAGCTCGGGACTAGCGGCCACGCTTACAGATACGCAGTATTTT. As protein: CASSGLAATLTDTQYF.

This clonotype has a handful of counts. The rearrangement joins TRBV5-4 to TRBJ2-7; TRBD1 matches 7 bases. This CDR3 comprises 15 residues. Germline loops: CDR1 SGHNT, CDR2 YYREEE (reference sequence). With 2 bases clipped from V and 2 bases from J, the junction kept 7 bases outside the gene matches. This chain's CDR3 is CASSLPGQYPYEQYF. In nucleotides, the CDR3 is TGTGCCAGCAGCTTACCGGGACAGTACCCCTACGAGCAGTACTTC.

This clonotype was detected ten times or more. The rearrangement uses TRBV5-1 and TRBJ1-1; 7 bases fit TRBD1. CDR1 is SGHRS, CDR2 YFSETQ, per germline. CDR3 length: 14 residues. The V segment lost 4 bases and the J segment 8 bases; nucleotides outside the gene matches: 11. The CDR3 sequence is CASSRGEPGGEAFF. The CDR3 DNA sequence: TGCGCCAGCAGCCGGGGGGAGCCAGGGGGAGAAGCTTTCTTT.

This clonotype was found many times. The chain carries TRBV24-1 and TRBJ2-7; perhaps TRBD2 as D (6 bases). This CDR3 region has 15 residues. The germline V and J ends were trimmed by 4 bases and 2 bases, with 14 bases remaining between them. Germline V CDR1 and CDR2: KGHDR, SFDVKD. CDR3: CATSEDEGGTYEQYV. The DNA of the CDR3 is TGTGCCACCAGTGAGGATGAGGGCGGGACCTACGAGCAGTACGTC.

This clonotype was recorded a few times. The J gene is TRBJ2-7, the V gene TRBV28, with TRBD1 matching over 10 bases. This CDR3 region has 15 residues. Trimming removed 6 bases from V and 0 bases from J; junction bases left unmatched: 5. Germline CDR1 and CDR2: MDHEN and SYDVKM. This CDR3 is CASREGTGASYEQYV. The CDR3 region has the DNA TGTGCCAGCAGGGAGGGGACAGGGGCCTCCTACGAGCAGTACGTC.

This clonotype was observed a handful of times. This sequence joins TRBV29-1 and TRBJ2-2, with TRBD1 matching 8 bases. The CDR3 totals 14 residues. The germline gives CDR1 SQVTM, CDR2 ANQGSEA. Trimming at V came to 6 bases and at J to 5 bases, leaving 8 bases not matched to a gene. CDR3 DNA sequence: TGCAGCGTAGCCGGACAGGGAGGTACCGGGGAGCTGTTTTTT. It specifies CSVAGQGGTGELFF.

The chain uses TRBV11-2 and TRBJ1-1, with D unresolved. Germline values: CDR1 SGHAT, CDR2 FQNNGV. Trimming cost V 4 bases and J 3 bases, with 12 bases left between them. The length of the CDR3 is 14 residues. The CDR3 region is CASSSPMRDTEAFF. In nucleotides, the CDR3 is TGTGCCAGCAGCTCCCCCATGAGGGACACTGAAGCTTTCTTT.

The chain couples TRBV2 to TRBJ2-7; D may be TRBD1 (6 bases). V gave up 3 bases and J gave up 2 bases, with 17 bases separating them. Germline CDR1 reads SNHLY; CDR2 reads FYNNEI. The CDR3 extends over 16 amino acids. DNA of the CDR3: TGTGCCAGCAGTGACATCACAGGGAAATTGACCTACGAGCAGTACTTC. The encoded protein is CASSDITGKLTYEQYF. The full variable domain, in which reference TRBV2 and TRBJ2-7 provide the parts outside the CDR3, is EPEVTQTPSHQVTQMGQEVILRCVPISNHLYFYWYRQILGQKVEFLVSFYNNEISEKSEIFDDQFSVERPDGSNFTLKIRSTKLEDSAMYFCASSDITGKLTYEQYFGPGTRLTVT.

The CDR3 DNA sequence: TGCGCCAGCAGCCAAGATTTTGGAGCGGTGGTAAATGAGCAGTTCTTC. It codes for CASSQDFGAVVNEQFF. J is TRBJ2-1 and V is TRBV4-3; tentative D call: TRBD2 (5 bases). Deletions cut 0 bases from V and 7 bases from J, with 16 bases between. The germline gives CDR1 LGHNA, CDR2 YSLEER. This CDR3 has 16 amino acids.